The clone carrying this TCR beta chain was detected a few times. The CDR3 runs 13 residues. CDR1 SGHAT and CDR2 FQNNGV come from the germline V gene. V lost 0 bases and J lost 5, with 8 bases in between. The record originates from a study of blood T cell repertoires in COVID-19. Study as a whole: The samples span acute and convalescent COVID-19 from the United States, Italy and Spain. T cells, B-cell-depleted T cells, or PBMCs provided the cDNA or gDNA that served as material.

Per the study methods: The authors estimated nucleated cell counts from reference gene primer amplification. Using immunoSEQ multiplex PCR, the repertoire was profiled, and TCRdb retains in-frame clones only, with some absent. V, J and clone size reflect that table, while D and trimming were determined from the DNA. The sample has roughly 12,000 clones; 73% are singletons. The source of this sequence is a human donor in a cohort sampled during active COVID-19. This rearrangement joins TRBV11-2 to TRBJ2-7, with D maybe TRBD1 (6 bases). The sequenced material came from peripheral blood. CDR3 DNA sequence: TGTGCCAGCAGCTTAGACAGGGGTGACGAGCAGTACTTC. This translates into CASSLDRGDEQYF.